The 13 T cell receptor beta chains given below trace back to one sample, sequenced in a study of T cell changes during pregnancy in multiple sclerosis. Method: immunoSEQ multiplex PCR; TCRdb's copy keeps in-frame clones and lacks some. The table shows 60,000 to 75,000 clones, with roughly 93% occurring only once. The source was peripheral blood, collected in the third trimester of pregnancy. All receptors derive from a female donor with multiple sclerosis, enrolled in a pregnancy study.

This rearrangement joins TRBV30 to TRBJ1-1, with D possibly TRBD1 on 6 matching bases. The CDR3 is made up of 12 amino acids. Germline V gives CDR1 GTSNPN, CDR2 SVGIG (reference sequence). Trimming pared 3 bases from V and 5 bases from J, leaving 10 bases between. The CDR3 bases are TGTGCCTGGAGCGCAAGGGGGACTGAAGCTTTCTTT. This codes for CAWSARGTEAFF.

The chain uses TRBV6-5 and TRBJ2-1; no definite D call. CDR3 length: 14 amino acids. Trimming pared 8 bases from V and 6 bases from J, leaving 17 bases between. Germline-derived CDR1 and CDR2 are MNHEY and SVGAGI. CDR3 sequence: CASATMVSINEQFF. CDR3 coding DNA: TGTGCCAGCGCCACGATGGTGAGCATCAATGAGCAGTTCTTC.

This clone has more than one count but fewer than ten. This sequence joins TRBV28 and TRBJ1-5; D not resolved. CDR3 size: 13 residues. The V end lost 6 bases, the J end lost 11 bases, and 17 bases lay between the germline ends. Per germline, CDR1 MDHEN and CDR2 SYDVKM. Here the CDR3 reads CASSSPWAGAQHF. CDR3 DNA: TGTGCCAGCAGCTCCCCTTGGGCCGGCGCCCAGCATTTT. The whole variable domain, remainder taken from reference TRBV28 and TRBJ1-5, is DVKVTQSSRYLVKRTGEKVFLECVQDMDHENMFWYRQDPGLGLRLIYFSYDVKMKEKGDIPEGYSVSREKKERFSLILESASTNQTSMYLCASSSPWAGAQHFGDGTRLSIL.

CDR3 loop: CASSLAVGTASTDTQYF. The CDR3 nucleotides are TGCGCCAGCAGCTTGGCCGTCGGGACAGCGAGCACAGATACGCAGTATTTT. V usage is TRBV5-1 and J usage is TRBJ2-3; 7 bases align to TRBD1. There are 17 residues in the CDR3. Germline V CDR1 and CDR2: SGHRS, YFSETQ. V trimming: 0 bases; J trimming: 0 bases; junction bases outside the gene matches: 7.

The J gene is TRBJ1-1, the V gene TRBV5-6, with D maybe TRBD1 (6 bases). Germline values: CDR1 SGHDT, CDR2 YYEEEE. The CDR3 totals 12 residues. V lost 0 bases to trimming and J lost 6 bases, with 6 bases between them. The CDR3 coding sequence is TGTGCCAGCAGCTTGGGGGGGCCTGAAGCTTTCTTT. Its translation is CASSLGGPEAFF.

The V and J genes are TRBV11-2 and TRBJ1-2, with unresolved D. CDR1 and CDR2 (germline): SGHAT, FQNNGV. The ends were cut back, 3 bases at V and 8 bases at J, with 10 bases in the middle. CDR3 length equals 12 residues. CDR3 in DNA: TGTGCCAGCAGCTTCTCTCGACACGGCTACACCTTC. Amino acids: CASSFSRHGYTF.

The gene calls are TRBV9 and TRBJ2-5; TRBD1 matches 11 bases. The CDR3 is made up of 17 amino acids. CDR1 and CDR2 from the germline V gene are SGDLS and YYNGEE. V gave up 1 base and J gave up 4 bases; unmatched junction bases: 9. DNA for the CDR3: TGTGCCAGCAGCGTAACCGGGACAGGGGGGGGACGAGAGACCCAGTACTTC. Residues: CASSVTGTGGGRETQYF.

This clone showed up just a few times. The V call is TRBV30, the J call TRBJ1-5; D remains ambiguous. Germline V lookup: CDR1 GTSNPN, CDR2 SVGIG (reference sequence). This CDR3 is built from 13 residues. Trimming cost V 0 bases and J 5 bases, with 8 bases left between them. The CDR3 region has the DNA TGTGCCTGGAGTGTCAACAGAGATCAGCCCCAGCATTTT. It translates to CAWSVNRDQPQHF.

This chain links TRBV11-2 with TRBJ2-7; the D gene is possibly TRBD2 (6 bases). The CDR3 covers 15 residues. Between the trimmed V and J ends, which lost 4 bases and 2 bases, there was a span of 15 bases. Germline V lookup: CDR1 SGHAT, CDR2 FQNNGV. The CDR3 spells CASSSPLGGPYEQYF. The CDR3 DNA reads TGTGCCAGCAGCTCACCGTTGGGGGGACCCTACGAGCAGTACTTC.

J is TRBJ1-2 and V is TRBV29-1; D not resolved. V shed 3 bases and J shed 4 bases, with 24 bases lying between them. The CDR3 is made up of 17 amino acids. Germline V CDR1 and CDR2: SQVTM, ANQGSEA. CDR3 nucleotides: TGCAGCGTTGATACCGGGAGGGCCCTTCAATGGGGCTATGGCTACACCTTC. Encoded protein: CSVDTGRALQWGYGYTF.

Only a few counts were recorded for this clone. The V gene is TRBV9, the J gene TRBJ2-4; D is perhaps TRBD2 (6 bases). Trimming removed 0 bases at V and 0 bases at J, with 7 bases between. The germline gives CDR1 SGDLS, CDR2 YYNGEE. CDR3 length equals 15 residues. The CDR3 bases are TGTGCCAGCAGCGTAGCGGGGGTAGCCAAAAACATTCAGTACTTC. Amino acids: CASSVAGVAKNIQYF.

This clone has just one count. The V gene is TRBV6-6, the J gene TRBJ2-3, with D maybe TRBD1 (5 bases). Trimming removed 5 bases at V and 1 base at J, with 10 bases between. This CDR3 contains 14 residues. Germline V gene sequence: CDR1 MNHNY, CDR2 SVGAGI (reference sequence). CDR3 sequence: CASSQVGGTDTQYF. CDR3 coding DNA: TGTGCCAGCAGTCAGGTAGGGGGCACAGATACGCAGTATTTT.

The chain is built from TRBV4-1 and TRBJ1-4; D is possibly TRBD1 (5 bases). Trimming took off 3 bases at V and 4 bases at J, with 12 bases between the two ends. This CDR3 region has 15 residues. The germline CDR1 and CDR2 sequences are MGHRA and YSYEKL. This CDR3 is CASSQGLNFNEKLFF. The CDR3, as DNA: TGCGCCAGCAGCCAGGGACTGAACTTTAATGAAAAACTGTTTTTT.